This T cell receptor (beta chain) was sequenced for a study of blood T cells in healthy people across ages. Points on this clonotype: What it recognizes is unknown.

Looked up from germline, CDR1 is SGHTA and CDR2 is FQGNSA. The CDR3 totals 13 residues. V lost 5 bases and J lost 6; bases outside the gene matches: 7. All donors came from Russia, were Caucasian and healthy, and spanned ages roughly 6 to 95. The second PCR ran about 6 to 11 cycles with a sample-barcoded 5' primer and J-beta primers. One entry per CDR3 protein, called by TCRdb with MiXCR from the 5' RACE reads. In the table there are 790,000 or so distinct CDR3 sequences, just over 55% of which are singletons. Points from the study as a whole: TCR beta diversity tracked closely with naive T cell percentage. Significant beta diversity loss was already apparent by age approximately 42, declining roughly linearly.

This clonotype was obtained from a man in his forties in good health. The rearrangement uses TRBV7-2 and TRBJ2-7, with 7 bases that match TRBD1. Material: blood. CDR3 in amino acids: CASSPDRVGEQYF. DNA of the CDR3: TGTGCCAGCAGCCCAGACAGGGTCGGCGAGCAGTACTTC.